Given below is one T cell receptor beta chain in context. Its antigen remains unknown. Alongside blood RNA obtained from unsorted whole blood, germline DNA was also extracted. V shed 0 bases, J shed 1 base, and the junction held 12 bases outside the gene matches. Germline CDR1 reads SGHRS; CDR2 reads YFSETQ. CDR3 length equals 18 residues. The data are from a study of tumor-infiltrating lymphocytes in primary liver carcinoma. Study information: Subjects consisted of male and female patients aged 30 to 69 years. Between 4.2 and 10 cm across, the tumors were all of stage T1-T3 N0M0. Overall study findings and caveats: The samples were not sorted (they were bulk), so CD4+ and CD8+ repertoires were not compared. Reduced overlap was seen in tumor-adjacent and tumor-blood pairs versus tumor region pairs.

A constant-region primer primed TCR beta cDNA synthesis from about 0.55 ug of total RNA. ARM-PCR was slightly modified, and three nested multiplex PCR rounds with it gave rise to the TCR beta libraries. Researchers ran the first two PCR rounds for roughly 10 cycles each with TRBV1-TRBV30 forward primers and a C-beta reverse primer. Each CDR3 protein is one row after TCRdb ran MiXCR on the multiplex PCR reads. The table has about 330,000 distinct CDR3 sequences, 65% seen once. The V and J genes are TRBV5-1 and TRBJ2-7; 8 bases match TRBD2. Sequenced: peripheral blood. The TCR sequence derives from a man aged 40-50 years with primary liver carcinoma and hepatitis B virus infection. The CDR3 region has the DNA TGCGCCAGCAGCTTGGAACCGAGCGGGAGCGGTAAATCCTACGAGCAGTACTTC. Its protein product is CASSLEPSGSGKSYEQYF. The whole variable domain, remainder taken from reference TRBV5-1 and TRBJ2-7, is KAGVTQTPRYLIKTRGQQVTLSCSPISGHRSVSWYQQTPGQGLQFLFEYFSETQRNKGNFPGRFSGRQFSNSRSEMNVSTLELGDSALYLCASSLEPSGSGKSYEQYFGPGTRLTVT.